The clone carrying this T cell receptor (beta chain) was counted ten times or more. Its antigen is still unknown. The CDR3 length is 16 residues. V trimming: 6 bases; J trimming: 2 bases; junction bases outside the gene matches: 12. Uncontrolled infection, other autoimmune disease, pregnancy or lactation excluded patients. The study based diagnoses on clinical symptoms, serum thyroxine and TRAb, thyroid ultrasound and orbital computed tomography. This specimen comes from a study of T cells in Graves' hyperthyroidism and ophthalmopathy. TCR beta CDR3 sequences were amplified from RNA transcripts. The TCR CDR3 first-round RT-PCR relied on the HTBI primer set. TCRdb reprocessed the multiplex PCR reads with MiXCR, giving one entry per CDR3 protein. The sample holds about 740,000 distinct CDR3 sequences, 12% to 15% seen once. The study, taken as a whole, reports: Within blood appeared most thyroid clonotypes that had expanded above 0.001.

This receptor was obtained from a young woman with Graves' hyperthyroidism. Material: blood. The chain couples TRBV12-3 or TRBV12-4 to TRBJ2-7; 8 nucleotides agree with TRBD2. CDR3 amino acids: CASSRTSGLPTYEQYF. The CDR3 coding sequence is TGTGCCAGCAGCCGCACTAGCGGCCTCCCTACCTACGAGCAGTACTTC.